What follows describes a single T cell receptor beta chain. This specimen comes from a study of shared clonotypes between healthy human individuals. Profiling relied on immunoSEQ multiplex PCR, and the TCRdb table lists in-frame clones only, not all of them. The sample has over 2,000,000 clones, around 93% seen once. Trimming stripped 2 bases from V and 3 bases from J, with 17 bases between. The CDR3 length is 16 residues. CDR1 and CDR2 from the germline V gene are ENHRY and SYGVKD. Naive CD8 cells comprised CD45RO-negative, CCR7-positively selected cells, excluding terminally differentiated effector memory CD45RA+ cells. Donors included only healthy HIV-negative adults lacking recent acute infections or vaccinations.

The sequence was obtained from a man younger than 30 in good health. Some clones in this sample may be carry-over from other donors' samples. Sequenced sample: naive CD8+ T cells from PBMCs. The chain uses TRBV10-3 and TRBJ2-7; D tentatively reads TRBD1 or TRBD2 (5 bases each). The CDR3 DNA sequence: TGTGCCATCAGTGAGACCCTTCTACTGGGGGTCTACGAGCAGTACTTC. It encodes CAISETLLLGVYEQYF.